This T cell receptor beta chain was captured in a study of human thymus T cells. Study-level points and caveats: An apparent bias in V and J gene usage was seen in thymic and blood repertoires. Thymic repertoires from unrelated individuals overlapped highly, related research reported.

The germline gives CDR1 ENHRY, CDR2 SYGVKD. This CDR3 has 16 amino acids. Germline trimming cut 5 bases from V and 2 bases from J; bases unmatched to any gene: 8. This table comes from immunoSEQ multiplex PCR, and its TCRdb copy is limited to in-frame clones, with some not included. The table includes roughly 120,000 clones, about 95% detected once. Thymic resections from corrective heart surgery supplied the tissue. Congenital heart defects were the reason for the corrective surgery that the donors, healthy Finnish infants, were having. Turning to this clone: Its target is not known.

The receptor was derived from a boy younger than two with a congenital heart defect but otherwise immunologically healthy. This chain links TRBV10-3 with TRBJ2-1, with 8 positions matching TRBD2. Sequenced: thymus tissue. The CDR3 DNA is TGTGCCATCAGTTGGGCTAGCGGGCCAACCTACAATGAGCAGTTCTTC. Its protein is CAISWASGPTYNEQFF.